The 25 T cell receptor beta chains listed next were all sequenced from one sample in a study of T cell repertoires in cytomegalovirus infection. TCRdb itself ran the reads through MiXCR, one entry per CDR3 protein. The sample lists a few hundred thousand distinct CDR3 sequences; over 15% were seen once. Specimen: CD8+ T cells from PBMCs. The source of these receptors is a human donor in good health (CMV status not recorded). Some clones in this sample may be carry-over from other donors' samples.

This clonotype was seen ten or more times. The chain joins TRBV7-8 to TRBJ1-2; 9 bases line up with TRBD1. With 5 bases clipped from V and 0 bases from J, the junction kept 7 bases outside the gene matches. CDR1 is SGHVS, CDR2 FQNEAQ, per germline. This CDR3 spans 16 amino acids. CDR3 in DNA: TGTGCCAGCAGCCCCACCGGGACAGGGCCTAACTATGGCTACACCTTC. Amino acid sequence: CASSPTGTGPNYGYTF.

This clonotype was detected only a few times. The chain joins TRBV19 to TRBJ1-1, with a tentative D call TRBD1 (6 bases). The CDR3 contains 13 residues. The V and J ends lost 8 bases and 6 bases respectively, with 16 bases between them. Germline values: CDR1 LNHDA, CDR2 SQIVND (reference sequence). This CDR3 is CASGLGAESEAFF. In nucleotides, the CDR3 is TGTGCCAGTGGTTTGGGGGCTGAATCTGAAGCTTTCTTT.

This clonotype was recorded at least ten times. V usage is TRBV3-1 and J usage is TRBJ1-2; D uncertain. Germline lookup yields CDR1 LGHDT and CDR2 YNNKEL (reference sequence). The germline V and J ends were trimmed by 5 bases and 6 bases, with 13 bases remaining between them. CDR3 length: 13 amino acids. In DNA form, the CDR3 reads TGTGCCAGCAGCGTGGACGGGGTCCATGGCTACACCTTC. Residues: CASSVDGVHGYTF.

The chain carries TRBV27 and TRBJ2-3; 8 bases agree with TRBD2. The CDR3 runs to 16 residues. The V segment lost 4 bases and the J segment 0 bases; nucleotides outside the gene matches: 6. CDR1 and CDR2 (germline): MNHEY, SMNVEV (reference sequence). The CDR3 sequence is CASSYTSGTSTDTQYF. CDR3 sequence (DNA): TGTGCCAGCAGTTATACTAGCGGAACTAGCACAGATACGCAGTATTTT.

This clonotype was observed a handful of times. This chain uses TRBV28 with TRBJ1-5; D remains ambiguous. The CDR3 loop spans 15 amino acids. Germline CDR1 reads MDHEN; CDR2 reads SYDVKM. V lost 4 bases, J lost 0 bases, and 10 bases lay in between. The CDR3 bases are TGTGCCAGCAGTTGGACCCGGGGTAGCAATCAGCCCCAGCATTTT. Translated: CASSWTRGSNQPQHF.

The table lists this clonotype with many counts. The chain carries TRBV7-2 and TRBJ2-6; no clear D gene. The germline gives CDR1 SGHTA, CDR2 FQGNSA. CDR3 size: 14 residues. Deletions cut 5 bases from V and 1 base from J, with 6 bases between. The CDR3 region is CASSPTSGANVLTF. The DNA for the CDR3 is TGTGCCAGCAGCCCGACTTCTGGGGCCAACGTCCTGACTTTC.

The chain uses TRBV4-1 and TRBJ2-1, with TRBD2 identical over 8 bases. The CDR3 length is 18 residues. Germline CDR1 and CDR2: MGHRA and YSYEKL. J was trimmed by 3 bases and V by 0 bases; bases with no gene match: 10. The CDR3 protein is CASSQEPLNGGGYNEQFF. As DNA, the CDR3 is TGCGCCAGCAGCCAAGAACCACTCAACGGGGGGGGCTACAATGAGCAGTTCTTC.

The chain has TRBV12-3 or TRBV12-4 and TRBJ2-1, with D possibly TRBD1 on 6 matching bases. The length of the CDR3 is 16 residues. The V gene lost 8 bases and the J gene lost 0 bases, with 17 bases spanning the gap. The CDR3 coding sequence is TGTGCCAGCCTAACTCGAGGGGGAAGCTCCTACAATGAGCAGTTCTTC. Translated, it gives CASLTRGGSSYNEQFF.

V gene TRBV5-1 combines with J gene TRBJ2-1; 7 nucleotides align to TRBD2. Germline V gene data show CDR1 as SGHRS and CDR2 as YFSETQ. With V trimmed by 0 bases and J by 0 bases, 6 bases remained unmatched. This CDR3 has 17 amino acids. CDR3 amino acids: CASSLGEGLSSYNEQFF. The DNA of the CDR3 is TGCGCCAGCAGCTTGGGGGAGGGGTTGAGCTCCTACAATGAGCAGTTCTTC. Looking up the rest from reference TRBV5-1 and TRBJ2-1 gives the full variable domain: KAGVTQTPRYLIKTRGQQVTLSCSPISGHRSVSWYQQTPGQGLQFLFEYFSETQRNKGNFPGRFSGRQFSNSRSEMNVSTLELGDSALYLCASSLGEGLSSYNEQFFGPGTRLTVL.

This clonotype was counted at least ten times. The chain links TRBV7-6 to TRBJ1-1; D is perhaps TRBD1 (5 bases). Trimming removed 7 bases at V and 3 bases at J, with 21 bases between. The CDR3 runs to 16 residues. Germline values: CDR1 SGHVS, CDR2 FNYEAQ. The CDR3 nucleotides read TGTGCCAGCAACGCTTTAATGGGGGTCTTGTACACTGAAGCTTTCTTT. It codes for CASNALMGVLYTEAFF.

The V and J genes are TRBV2 and TRBJ2-3, with D tentatively TRBD2 (7 bases). Germline loops: CDR1 SNHLY, CDR2 FYNNEI. The CDR3 covers 18 residues. Trimming left V 0 bases short and J 2 bases short, with 18 bases between. The CDR3 nucleotides read TGTGCCAGCAGTGAAGCCCGAGGGGGTAGCGGGCCCACAGATACGCAGTATTTT. Translation: CASSEARGGSGPTDTQYF.

This clonotype has only one observation. Sequence at one end of the junction differs from germline and may be a read error. The J gene is TRBJ2-1, the V gene TRBV4-1, with D possibly called TRBD1 or TRBD2 (5 bases each). Germline CDR1 reads MGHRA; CDR2 reads YSYEKL. The CDR3 runs 15 residues. In nucleotides, the CDR3 is TGCGCCAGCGGCCAAGGGGAGACTGGATACAATGAGCAGTTCTTC. The encoded protein is CASGQGETGYNEQFF.

The chain couples TRBV28 to TRBJ1-5; the D gene is possibly TRBD1 (5 bases). The CDR3 is 19 amino acids. The germline V gene encodes CDR1 MDHEN and CDR2 SYDVKM. V was trimmed by 6 bases and J by 0 bases, leaving 24 bases between them. The CDR3 loop is CASSRRGVLYSDSNQPQHF. The CDR3 DNA follows: TGTGCCAGCAGCCGGAGGGGCGTCCTATATTCGGATAGCAATCAGCCCCAGCATTTT.

This clonotype has at least ten counts. The V gene is TRBV7-2, the J gene TRBJ2-2; no clear D gene. V dropped 0 bases and J dropped 7 bases, with 0 bases sitting between them. The CDR3 totals 11 residues. Germline CDR1 is SGHTA and CDR2 is FQGNSA. The CDR3 sequence: CASSLAGELFF. In nucleotides, the CDR3 is TGTGCCAGCAGCTTAGCCGGGGAGCTGTTTTTT.

This clonotype was seen ten or more times. This chain connects TRBV28 to TRBJ2-7; D possibly uses TRBD1 or TRBD2 (5 bases each). Germline loops: CDR1 MDHEN, CDR2 SYDVKM. V lost 1 base and J lost 2, with 18 bases in between. This CDR3 is built from 17 residues. The CDR3: CASSLLVGTGTPYEQYF. As DNA, the CDR3 is TGTGCCAGCAGTTTATTAGTAGGGACGGGAACCCCCTACGAGCAGTACTTC.

This clonotype was counted only a few times. The genes are TRBV28 and TRBJ2-7; D not certain. The CDR3 consists of 15 residues. V was clipped by 7 bases and J by 0 bases, with 16 bases between them. Germline lookup yields CDR1 MDHEN and CDR2 SYDVKM. Here the CDR3 reads CASIGAGSLSYEQYF. The DNA of the CDR3 is TGTGCCAGCATCGGAGCCGGGTCCCTCTCCTACGAGCAGTACTTC.

The chain has TRBV27 and TRBJ1-5, with a weak D call TRBD1 (5 bases). Per germline, CDR1 MNHEY and CDR2 SMNVEV (reference sequence). This CDR3 comprises 15 residues. The V and J ends lost 4 bases and 5 bases respectively, with 15 bases between them. The CDR3 coding sequence is TGTGCCAGCAGTTCGGGGACCGAGGCGGATCAGCCCCAGCATTTT. Translating gives CASSSGTEADQPQHF.

The sample holds many counts of this clonotype. The chain joins TRBV4-1 to TRBJ2-7; 8 bases map to TRBD1. J lost 3 bases, V lost 4 bases, and 8 bases had no gene match. The CDR3 contains 15 residues. CDR1 and CDR2 (germline): MGHRA, YSYEKL. CDR3 in amino acids: CASSRGQGSFYEQYF. CDR3 bases: TGCGCCAGCAGCCGCGGACAGGGTTCCTTCTACGAGCAGTACTTC.

This clonotype was detected a few times. The chain has TRBV12-3 or TRBV12-4 and TRBJ2-1; 11 bases align to TRBD2. Trimming took 5 bases from V and 2 from J; bases not matched to a gene: 2. CDR3 length: 15 residues. The CDR3 coding sequence is TGTGCCAGCAGTGATAGCGGGGGGGCCTACAATGAGCAGTTCTTC. As protein: CASSDSGGAYNEQFF.

The rearrangement links TRBV4-2 to TRBJ2-1; 8 bases fit TRBD1. V was pared by 4 bases and J by 5 bases, with 7 bases of the junction left unmatched. Germline V gene data show CDR1 as LGHNA and CDR2 as YNFKEQ. This CDR3 has 15 amino acids. The CDR3 coding sequence is TGTGCCAGCAGCCCGAGAGGACAGGGAGACAATGAGCAGTTCTTC. Its translation is CASSPRGQGDNEQFF.

At least ten counts were recorded for this clonotype. V gene TRBV7-9 combines with J gene TRBJ2-1; D is possibly TRBD2 (6 bases). The CDR3 is 15 residues long. Germline loops: CDR1 SEHNR, CDR2 FQNEAQ (reference sequence). V was trimmed by 3 bases and J by 0 bases, leaving 9 bases between them. The CDR3 bases are TGTGCCAGCAGCTTGTCCGGGGGCTCCTACAATGAGCAGTTCTTC. The encoded protein is CASSLSGGSYNEQFF.

This sequence joins TRBV27 and TRBJ1-6; no firm D call. The CDR3 spans 17 residues. V lost 5 bases and J 14 bases, leaving 28 bases between the germline ends. Germline V lookup: CDR1 MNHEY, CDR2 SMNVEV (reference sequence). This CDR3 is CASSPLGTGQGLTSLHF. The CDR3 DNA reads as TGTGCCAGCAGTCCCCTGGGTACGGGCCAAGGCCTTACATCCCTCCACTTT.

This clonotype was counted many times. V gene TRBV11-2 combines with J gene TRBJ2-5; D is unclear. The ends were cut back, 4 bases at V and 1 base at J, with 13 bases in the middle. The V gene's germline CDR1 is SGHAT and CDR2 FQNNGV. This CDR3 spans 15 amino acids. This chain's CDR3 is CASSSLNALQETQYF. As DNA, the CDR3 is TGTGCCAGCAGCTCGTTAAACGCCCTCCAAGAGACCCAGTACTTC.

A few counts support this clonotype. The CDR3 protein is CSVGTGGDEQYF. CDR3 bases: TGCAGCGTAGGGACAGGGGGCGACGAGCAGTACTTC. This chain joins TRBV29-1 and TRBJ2-7; 12 bases are shared with TRBD1. This CDR3 contains 12 residues. Unmatched junction bases numbered 2, after V lost 6 bases and J lost 5 bases. Germline V CDR1 and CDR2: SQVTM, ANQGSEA.

In its sample, this clonotype was seen many times. The rearrangement uses TRBV28 and TRBJ2-4, with 12 bases that match TRBD1. V shed 7 bases, J shed 0 bases, and the junction held 22 bases outside the gene matches. The length of the CDR3 is 22 residues. Germline V gene lookup returns CDR1 MDHEN and CDR2 SYDVKM. CDR3 in amino acids: CASNKGRGQGAGGLLAKNIQYF. The CDR3 coding sequence is TGTGCCAGCAATAAGGGCAGGGGACAGGGGGCCGGGGGCCTACTAGCCAAAAACATTCAGTACTTC.